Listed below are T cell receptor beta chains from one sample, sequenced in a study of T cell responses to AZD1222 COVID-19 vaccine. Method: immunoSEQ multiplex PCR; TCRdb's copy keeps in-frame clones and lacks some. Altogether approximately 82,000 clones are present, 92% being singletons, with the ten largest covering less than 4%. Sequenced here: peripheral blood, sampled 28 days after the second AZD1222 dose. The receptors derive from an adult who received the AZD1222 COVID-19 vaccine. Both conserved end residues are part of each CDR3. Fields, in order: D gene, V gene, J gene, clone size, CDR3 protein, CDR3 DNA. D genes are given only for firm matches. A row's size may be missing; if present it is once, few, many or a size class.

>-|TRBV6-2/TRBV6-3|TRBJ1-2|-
CASSYGALGVLHYGYTF
TGTGCCAGCAGTTATGGGGCGTTAGGAGTCCTACACTATGGCTACACCTTC
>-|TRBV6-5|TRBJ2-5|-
CASSYSGGRETQYF
TGTGCCAGCAGTTACTCTGGGGGAAGGGAGACCCAGTACTTC
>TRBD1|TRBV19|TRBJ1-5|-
CASSINPGTVNQPQHF
TGTGCCAGTAGTATAAACCCCGGGACAGTAAATCAGCCCCAGCATTTT
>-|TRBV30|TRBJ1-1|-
CAWSPESPRPAFF
TGTGCCTGGAGTCCCGAGAGCCCGAGACCAGCTTTCTTT
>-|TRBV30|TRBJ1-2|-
CAWSVVHANYGYTF
TGTGCCTGGAGTGTCGTACACGCTAACTATGGCTACACCTTC
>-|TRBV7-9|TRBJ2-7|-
CASSLGWGTAYEQYF
TGTGCCAGCAGCTTAGGTTGGGGGACGGCCTACGAGCAGTACTTC
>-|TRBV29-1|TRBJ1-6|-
CSGTVGHNSPLHF
TGCAGCGGGACAGTGGGACATAATTCACCCCTCCACTTT
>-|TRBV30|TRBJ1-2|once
CAWSERAGYGYTF
TGTGCCTGGAGTGAAAGGGCCGGCTATGGCTACACCTTC
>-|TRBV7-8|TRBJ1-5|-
CASSYPPGQISNQPQHF
TGTGCCAGCAGCTACCCGCCAGGACAGATTAGCAATCAGCCCCAGCATTTT
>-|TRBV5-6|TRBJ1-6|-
CASSLGGHNSPLHF
TGTGCCAGCAGCTTGGGGGGGCATAATTCACCCCTCCACTTT
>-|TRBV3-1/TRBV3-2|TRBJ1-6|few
CASSPGPSKGGISPLHF
TGTGCCAGCAGCCCGGGACCCTCCAAGGGAGGAATTTCACCCCTCCACTTT
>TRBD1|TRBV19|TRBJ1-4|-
CASRDRPATNEKLFF
TGTGCCAGTCGGGACAGGCCTGCAACTAATGAAAAACTGTTTTTT
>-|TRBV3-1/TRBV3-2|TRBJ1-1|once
CASSQRAGLEAFF
TGTGCCAGCAGCCAACGGGCAGGGCTTGAAGCTTTCTTT
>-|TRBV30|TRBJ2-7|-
CAWSGSPADEQYF
TGTGCCTGGAGTGGTAGCCCCGCGGACGAGCAGTACTTC